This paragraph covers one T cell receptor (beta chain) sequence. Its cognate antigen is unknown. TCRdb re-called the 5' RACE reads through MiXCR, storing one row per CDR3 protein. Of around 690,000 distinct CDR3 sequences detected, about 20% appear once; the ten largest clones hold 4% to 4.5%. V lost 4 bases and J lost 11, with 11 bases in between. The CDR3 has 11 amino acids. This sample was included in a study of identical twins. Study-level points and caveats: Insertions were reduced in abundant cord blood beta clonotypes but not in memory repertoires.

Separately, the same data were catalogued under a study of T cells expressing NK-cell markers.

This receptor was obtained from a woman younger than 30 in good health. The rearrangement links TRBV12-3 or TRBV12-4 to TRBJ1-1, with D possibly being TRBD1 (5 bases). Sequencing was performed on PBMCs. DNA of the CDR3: TGTGCCAGCAGTTGGGGGGTTTGGGCTTTCTTT. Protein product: CASSWGVWAFF.